Listed below are T cell receptor beta chains from one sample, sequenced in a study of shared clonotypes between healthy human individuals. The table came from immunoSEQ multiplex PCR; TCRdb's copy has only in-frame clones and leaves some out. The sample gives 450,000 to 600,000 clones, around three quarters of which show up once; approximately 12% is in the top ten. Sequencing used PBMCs. All receptors derive from a woman between 40 and 50 years old in good health. Some clones in this sample may be carry-over from other donors' samples. Each CDR3 is given with its conserved first and last residue. A D gene is named only where the DNA matches it firmly. The size field is filled for only some rows; it gives once, few, many or a size class.

clone size: once
V gene: TRBV27
J gene: TRBJ2-5
D gene: .
CDR3 protein: CASSLRFGMRETQYF
CDR3 DNA: TGTGCCAGCAGTTTAAGGTTCGGGATGCGGGAGACCCAGTACTTC

clone size: few
V gene: TRBV7-9
J gene: TRBJ2-5
D gene: .
CDR3 protein: CASSFPEGGQETQYF
CDR3 DNA: TGTGCCAGCAGCTTCCCGGAAGGAGGGCAAGAGACCCAGTACTTC

clone size: .
V gene: TRBV6-1
J gene: TRBJ2-1
D gene: TRBD2
CDR3 protein: CASSGTTVFF
CDR3 DNA: TGTGCCAGCAGCGGGACTACTGTGTTCTTC

clone size: .
V gene: TRBV2
J gene: TRBJ1-2
D gene: .
CDR3 protein: CASSRDRTNYGYTF
CDR3 DNA: TGTGCCAGTAGCCGGGACCGCACTAACTATGGCTACACCTTC

clone size: .
V gene: TRBV9
J gene: TRBJ1-2
D gene: .
CDR3 protein: CASSVAGTSNYGYTF
CDR3 DNA: TGTGCCAGCAGCGTAGCGGGCACCTCTAACTATGGCTACACCTTC

clone size: .
V gene: TRBV2
J gene: TRBJ1-2
D gene: TRBD1
CDR3 protein: CASSPDRGHYGYTF
CDR3 DNA: TGTGCCAGCAGTCCAGACAGGGGGCATTATGGCTACACCTTC

clone size: .
V gene: TRBV19
J gene: TRBJ2-2
D gene: .
CDR3 protein: CASSIGMTGELFF
CDR3 DNA: TGTGCCAGTAGTATCGGAATGACCGGGGAGCTGTTTTTT

clone size: .
V gene: TRBV5-8
J gene: TRBJ2-7
D gene: .
CDR3 protein: CANTRTPSYEQYF
CDR3 DNA: TGTGCCAACACCAGGACACCCTCCTACGAGCAGTACTTC

clone size: .
V gene: TRBV19
J gene: TRBJ1-2
D gene: TRBD1
CDR3 protein: CASRDRGEENYGYTF
CDR3 DNA: TGTGCCAGCCGGGACAGGGGTGAGGAGAACTATGGCTACACCTTC

clone size: few
V gene: TRBV4-1
J gene: TRBJ2-7
D gene: .
CDR3 protein: CASSPARGYEQYF
CDR3 DNA: TGCGCCAGCAGCCCCGCGAGGGGATACGAGCAGTACTTC

clone size: .
V gene: TRBV9
J gene: TRBJ2-5
D gene: TRBD1
CDR3 protein: CASSVDPYTGGRQETQYF
CDR3 DNA: TGTGCCAGCAGCGTAGACCCCTACACAGGGGGGAGGCAAGAGACCCAGTACTTC

clone size: .
V gene: TRBV9
J gene: TRBJ2-1
D gene: TRBD2
CDR3 protein: CASSVGVRERDNEQFF
CDR3 DNA: TGTGCCAGCAGCGTTGGGGTGCGGGAGAGGGACAATGAGCAGTTCTTC

clone size: few
V gene: TRBV15
J gene: TRBJ2-5
D gene: TRBD2
CDR3 protein: CATSRAGTSGRQETQYF
CDR3 DNA: TGTGCCACCAGCAGAGCGGGGACTAGCGGGAGGCAAGAGACCCAGTACTTC

clone size: .
V gene: TRBV7-3
J gene: TRBJ2-1
D gene: TRBD2
CDR3 protein: CASSPAITSGSTNEQFF
CDR3 DNA: TGTGCCAGCAGCCCTGCTATAACTAGCGGGAGTACCAATGAGCAGTTCTTC

clone size: .
V gene: TRBV18
J gene: TRBJ2-7
D gene: .
CDR3 protein: CASSPPGARGYEQYF
CDR3 DNA: TGTGCCAGCTCACCACCGGGTGCAAGGGGCTACGAGCAGTACTTC

clone size: .
V gene: TRBV5-1
J gene: TRBJ2-1
D gene: .
CDR3 protein: CASSLSGQSSYNEQFF
CDR3 DNA: TGCGCCAGCAGCTTGTCAGGGCAAAGCTCCTACAATGAGCAGTTCTTC

clone size: .
V gene: TRBV27
J gene: TRBJ2-1
D gene: TRBD1
CDR3 protein: CASSPRTGVSYNEQFF
CDR3 DNA: TGTGCCAGCAGTCCTCGGACAGGGGTGTCCTACAATGAGCAGTTCTTC

clone size: .
V gene: TRBV2
J gene: TRBJ2-2
D gene: TRBD2
CDR3 protein: CASSEGTSRGELFF
CDR3 DNA: TGTGCCAGCAGTGAAGGGACTAGTCGCGGGGAGCTGTTTTTT

clone size: few
V gene: TRBV28
J gene: TRBJ1-5
D gene: .
CDR3 protein: CASSSPGGGGNQPQHF
CDR3 DNA: TGTGCCAGCAGTTCCCCTGGGGGAGGCGGCAATCAGCCCCAGCATTTT

clone size: .
V gene: TRBV4-2
J gene: TRBJ2-6
D gene: .
CDR3 protein: CASSPGFSGANVLTF
CDR3 DNA: TGTGCCAGCAGCCCAGGGTTCTCTGGGGCCAACGTCCTGACTTTC

clone size: .
V gene: TRBV6-5
J gene: TRBJ2-7
D gene: .
CDR3 protein: CASSYSADNYEQYF
CDR3 DNA: TGTGCCAGCAGTTACTCCGCAGATAACTACGAGCAGTACTTC

clone size: .
V gene: TRBV7-2
J gene: TRBJ2-3
D gene: TRBD2
CDR3 protein: CASSPRGGHVPDTQYF
CDR3 DNA: TGTGCCAGCAGCCCCCGGGGGGGACACGTCCCAGATACGCAGTATTTT

clone size: .
V gene: TRBV21-1
J gene: TRBJ2-2
D gene: .
CDR3 protein: CASGEGRGSNTGELFF
CDR3 DNA: TGTGCCAGCGGGGAGGGCAGGGGTTCAAACACCGGGGAGCTGTTTTTT

clone size: once
V gene: TRBV10-3
J gene: TRBJ2-7
D gene: TRBD2
CDR3 protein: CAISDRLAGEVQYF
CDR3 DNA: TGTGCCATCAGTGACCGGCTAGCGGGAGAAGTGCAGTACTTC

clone size: few
V gene: TRBV7-7
J gene: TRBJ2-1
D gene: TRBD2
CDR3 protein: CASSLHPREGEQFF
CDR3 DNA: TGTGCCAGCAGCTTACACCCTAGGGAGGGTGAGCAGTTCTTC

clone size: .
V gene: TRBV2
J gene: TRBJ1-5
D gene: .
CDR3 protein: CASSPGALRGNQPQHF
CDR3 DNA: TGTGCCAGCAGTCCAGGGGCCCTAAGGGGCAATCAGCCCCAGCATTTT

clone size: .
V gene: TRBV10-2
J gene: TRBJ1-1
D gene: .
CDR3 protein: CASSGRAGVNTEAFF
CDR3 DNA: TGCGCCAGCAGTGGCCGGGCCGGGGTCAACACTGAAGCTTTCTTT

clone size: .
V gene: TRBV7-9
J gene: TRBJ2-7
D gene: .
CDR3 protein: CASSLELAYEQYF
CDR3 DNA: TGTGCCAGCAGCTTAGAACTAGCCTACGAGCAGTACTTC

clone size: .
V gene: TRBV7-9
J gene: TRBJ2-7
D gene: .
CDR3 protein: CASSLISKSEQYF
CDR3 DNA: TGTGCCAGCAGCTTAATAAGCAAATCCGAGCAGTACTTC

clone size: .
V gene: TRBV28
J gene: TRBJ2-3
D gene: TRBD2
CDR3 protein: CASSWLAGETDTQYF
CDR3 DNA: TGTGCCAGCAGTTGGCTAGCGGGAGAAACAGATACGCAGTATTTT

clone size: .
V gene: TRBV6-1
J gene: TRBJ1-1
D gene: .
CDR3 protein: CASKEEAEAFF
CDR3 DNA: TGTGCCAGCAAGGAGGAGGCCGAAGCTTTCTTT

clone size: .
V gene: TRBV28
J gene: TRBJ1-5
D gene: .
CDR3 protein: CASSWANNQPQHF
CDR3 DNA: TGTGCCAGCAGTTGGGCCAACAATCAGCCCCAGCATTTT

clone size: .
V gene: TRBV7-6
J gene: TRBJ1-2
D gene: .
CDR3 protein: CASSSGRRTNYGYTF
CDR3 DNA: TGTGCCAGCAGCAGTGGACGGAGAACTAACTATGGCTACACCTTC

clone size: .
V gene: TRBV7-8
J gene: TRBJ1-5
D gene: .
CDR3 protein: CASSLETYQPQHF
CDR3 DNA: TGTGCCAGCAGCTTAGAGACCTATCAGCCCCAGCATTTT

clone size: .
V gene: TRBV7-3
J gene: TRBJ2-1
D gene: .
CDR3 protein: CASSLVVSNEQFF
CDR3 DNA: TGTGCCAGCAGCTTAGTAGTGAGCAATGAGCAGTTCTTC

clone size: .
V gene: TRBV2
J gene: TRBJ2-1
D gene: TRBD2
CDR3 protein: CASSESLAVGNEQFF
CDR3 DNA: TGTGCCAGCAGTGAAAGTCTAGCGGTAGGGAATGAGCAGTTCTTC

clone size: .
V gene: TRBV7-3
J gene: TRBJ2-1
D gene: .
CDR3 protein: CASSGTYNEQFF
CDR3 DNA: TGTGCCAGCAGTGGGACCTACAATGAGCAGTTCTTC

clone size: .
V gene: TRBV18
J gene: TRBJ1-1
D gene: .
CDR3 protein: CASSPQPVMNTEAFF
CDR3 DNA: TGTGCCAGCTCACCACAGCCCGTTATGAACACTGAAGCTTTCTTT

clone size: .
V gene: TRBV10-1
J gene: TRBJ2-3
D gene: .
CDR3 protein: CASSDVQLTDTQYF
CDR3 DNA: TGCGCCAGCAGTGATGTCCAGCTCACAGATACGCAGTATTTT

clone size: .
V gene: TRBV27
J gene: TRBJ2-2
D gene: TRBD1
CDR3 protein: CASSLRTGVYGELFF
CDR3 DNA: TGTGCCAGCAGTTTGAGGACAGGGGTGTACGGGGAGCTGTTTTTT

clone size: .
V gene: TRBV28
J gene: TRBJ1-2
D gene: TRBD1
CDR3 protein: CASRSGQELYGYTF
CDR3 DNA: TGTGCCAGCAGATCGGGACAGGAGCTCTATGGCTACACCTTC

clone size: .
V gene: TRBV27
J gene: TRBJ2-1
D gene: .
CDR3 protein: CASSTPGTSRLNEQFF
CDR3 DNA: TGTGCCAGCAGTACCCCCGGGACCAGCAGACTCAATGAGCAGTTCTTC

clone size: .
V gene: TRBV6-6
J gene: TRBJ2-7
D gene: TRBD2
CDR3 protein: CASSYETSGKTEQYF
CDR3 DNA: TGTGCCAGCAGTTACGAAACTAGCGGGAAAACCGAGCAGTACTTC

clone size: .
V gene: TRBV5-1
J gene: TRBJ2-3
D gene: TRBD1
CDR3 protein: CASSPGQATDTQYF
CDR3 DNA: TGCGCCAGCAGCCCGGGACAGGCGACAGATACGCAGTATTTT

clone size: .
V gene: TRBV9
J gene: TRBJ2-7
D gene: .
CDR3 protein: CASSVAGTLSYEQYF
CDR3 DNA: TGTGCCAGCAGCGTCGCAGGGACCTTGTCCTACGAGCAGTACTTC

clone size: .
V gene: TRBV7-2
J gene: TRBJ2-7
D gene: .
CDR3 protein: CASSLDLASSYEQYF
CDR3 DNA: TGTGCCAGCAGCTTAGATCTAGCCTCATCCTACGAGCAGTACTTC

clone size: .
V gene: TRBV4-2
J gene: TRBJ1-4
D gene: .
CDR3 protein: CASSQGATEEKLFF
CDR3 DNA: TGTGCCAGCAGCCAAGGGGCGACGGAGGAAAAACTGTTTTTT

clone size: .
V gene: TRBV2
J gene: TRBJ1-5
D gene: .
CDR3 protein: CASSAGRNNQPQHF
CDR3 DNA: TGTGCCAGCAGCGCTGGACGGAACAATCAGCCCCAGCATTTT

clone size: few
V gene: TRBV7-3
J gene: TRBJ2-5
D gene: .
CDR3 protein: CASSLAIETQYF
CDR3 DNA: TGTGCCAGCAGCTTAGCGATCGAGACCCAGTACTTC

clone size: .
V gene: TRBV7-9
J gene: TRBJ1-1
D gene: .
CDR3 protein: CASSSPGGAPTEAFF
CDR3 DNA: TGTGCCAGCAGCTCCCCCGGCGGGGCTCCCACTGAAGCTTTCTTT

clone size: .
V gene: TRBV6-1
J gene: TRBJ2-1
D gene: TRBD1
CDR3 protein: CASWDSFNEQFF
CDR3 DNA: TGTGCCAGCTGGGACAGTTTCAATGAGCAGTTCTTC